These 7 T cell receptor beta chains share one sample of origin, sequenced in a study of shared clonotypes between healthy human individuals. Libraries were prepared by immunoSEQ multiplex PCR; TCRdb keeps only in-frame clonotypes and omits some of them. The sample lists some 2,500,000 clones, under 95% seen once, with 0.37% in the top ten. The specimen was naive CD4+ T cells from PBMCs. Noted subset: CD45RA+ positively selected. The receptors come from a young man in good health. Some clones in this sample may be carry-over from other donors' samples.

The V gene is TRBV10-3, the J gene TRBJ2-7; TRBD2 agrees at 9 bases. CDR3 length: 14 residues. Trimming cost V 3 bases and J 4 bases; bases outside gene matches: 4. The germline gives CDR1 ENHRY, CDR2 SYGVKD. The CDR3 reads CAISEGSGSYEQYF. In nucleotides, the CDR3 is TGTGCCATCAGTGAAGGTAGCGGGAGTTACGAGCAGTACTTC.

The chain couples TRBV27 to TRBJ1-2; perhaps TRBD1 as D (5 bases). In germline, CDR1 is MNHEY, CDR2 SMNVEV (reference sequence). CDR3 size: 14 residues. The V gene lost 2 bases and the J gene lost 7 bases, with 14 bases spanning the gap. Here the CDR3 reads CASSLGALVGGYTF. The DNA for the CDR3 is TGTGCCAGCAGTTTAGGGGCCCTCGTGGGTGGCTACACCTTC.

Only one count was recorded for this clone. CDR3 sequence (DNA): TGTGCCAGCGGCCTTGGGAAATTAAATTCACCCCTCCACTTT. The encoded protein is CASGLGKLNSPLHF. The chain links TRBV28 to TRBJ1-6, with D unresolved. Per the germline V gene, CDR1 is MDHEN and CDR2 is SYDVKM. Deletions cut 8 bases from V and 7 bases from J, with 15 bases between. This CDR3 is 14 amino acids long.

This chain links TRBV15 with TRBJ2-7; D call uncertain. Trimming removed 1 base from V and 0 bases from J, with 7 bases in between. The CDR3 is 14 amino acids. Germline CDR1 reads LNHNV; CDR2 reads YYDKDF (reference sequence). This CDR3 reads CATSRAWSSYEQYF. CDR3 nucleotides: TGTGCCACCAGCAGAGCTTGGAGCTCCTACGAGCAGTACTTC.

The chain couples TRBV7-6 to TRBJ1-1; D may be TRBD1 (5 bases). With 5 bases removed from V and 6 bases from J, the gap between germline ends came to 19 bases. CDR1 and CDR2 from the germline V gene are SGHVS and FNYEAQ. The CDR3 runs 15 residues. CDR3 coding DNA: TGTGCCAGCAGCCCGTTAAGCGGAGGACACGCTGAAGCTTTCTTT. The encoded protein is CASSPLSGGHAEAFF.

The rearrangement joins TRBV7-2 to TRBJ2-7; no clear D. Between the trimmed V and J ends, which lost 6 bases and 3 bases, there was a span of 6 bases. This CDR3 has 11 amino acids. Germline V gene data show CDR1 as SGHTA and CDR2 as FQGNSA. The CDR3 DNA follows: TGTGCCAGCAGTAATAACTACGAGCAGTACTTC. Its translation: CASSNNYEQYF.

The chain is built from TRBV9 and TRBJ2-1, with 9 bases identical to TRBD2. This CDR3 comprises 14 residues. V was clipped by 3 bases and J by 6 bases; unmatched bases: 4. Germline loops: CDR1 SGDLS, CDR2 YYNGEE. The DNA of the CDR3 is TGTGCCAGCAGCGAGACTAGCGGAAGCAATGAGCAGTTCTTC. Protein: CASSETSGSNEQFF.